This T cell receptor (beta chain) was found in a study of breast tumors, draining lymph nodes, adjacent tissues. TCRdb recomputed calls from the multiplex PCR reads with MiXCR, one row per CDR3 protein. The profile shows around 230,000 distinct CDR3 sequences, under 40% of them singletons. In its sample, this clonotype was seen a few times. A single base separates this from a much larger clone, so it may be a read error. The CDR3 totals 13 residues. V lost 5 bases and J 4 bases, leaving 10 bases between the germline ends. Germline loops: CDR1 MNHNY, CDR2 SVGAGI (reference sequence). Axillary draining lymph nodes of breast cancer patients supplied the node samples.

Specimen: axillary lymph node tissue. The chain recombines TRBV6-6 with TRBJ2-3; no clear D. The TCR originated in a female donor with breast cancer. Some clones in this sample may be carry-over from other donors' samples. The CDR3, as DNA: TGTGCCAGCAGTCACGGTCTGCCAGATACGCAGTATTTT. Its translation is CASSHGLPDTQYF.